The present T cell receptor beta chain was sequenced within a study of T cell repertoires in cytomegalovirus infection. Across the whole study: CMV infection plus the matching HLA type was flagged by public TCR beta signatures. Study conclusions and caveats: Individuals carrying CMV plus the relevant HLA were identified by cumulative frequency of public TCR beta families.

TCRdb independently ran MiXCR on the reads; one entry per CDR3 protein. The sample includes 150,000 to 160,000 distinct CDR3 sequences, about 25% of them seen just once. On this clonotype itself: The antigen remains unidentified.

Germline V gene data show CDR1 as MGHDK and CDR2 as SYGVNS. The CDR3 length is 14 residues. V was clipped by 7 bases and J by 4 bases, with 16 bases between them. The sequenced material came from PBMCs. This clonotype originated in a human donor in good health (CMV status not recorded). Some clones in this sample may be carry-over from other donors' samples. The chain uses TRBV25-1 and TRBJ1-1; D is possibly TRBD1 (5 bases). CDR3 sequence (DNA): TGTGCCAGCACCCCAAATCGGGGGGGCACTGAAGCTTTCTTT. Residues: CASTPNRGGTEAFF.